This T cell receptor (beta chain) was sequenced in a study of graft-versus-host responses after intestinal transplantation. The J segment lost 7 bases and the V segment lost 4 bases, leaving 4 bases of the junction unmatched. Germline assignment: CDR1 SGHTA and CDR2 FQGTGA. The CDR3 extends over 13 amino acids. A remark on this clone: Antigen: not known.

Libraries were prepared by immunoSEQ multiplex PCR; TCRdb keeps only in-frame clonotypes and omits some of them. This table holds fewer than 90,000 clones, about 94% found once. The specimen comprised unstimulated CD4+ T cells sorted from spleen or lymph node cells, sampled before transplant. The TCR sequence derives from a human donor who was the organ donor for an intestinal transplant. V is TRBV7-3 and J is TRBJ2-1; 7 positions agree with TRBD2. DNA of the CDR3: TGTGCCAGCAGCTCGCCGGGACTAAATGAGCAGTTCTTC. Translated, it gives CASSSPGLNEQFF.